What follows is one T cell receptor (beta chain) and its context. The entry originates in a study of shared clonotypes between healthy human individuals. Source study methods: Filtering differed, since immunoSEQ gave only junction sequences and no quality scores. Method: immunoSEQ multiplex PCR; TCRdb's copy keeps in-frame clones and lacks some. The V and J calls and the clone size are those of that table, but D and trimming were determined from the DNA. The data show 2 million or so clones, 85% to 95% seen once. Germline trimming cut 3 bases from V and 3 bases from J; bases unmatched to any gene: 5. The CDR3 spans 15 residues. CDR1 and CDR2 from the germline V gene are SGHRS and YFSETQ.

Sample: naive CD4+ T cells sorted from blood. The subset: CD45RA+ positively selected. The chain uses TRBV5-1 and TRBJ1-4, with 7 positions matching TRBD1. The sequence came from a man aged 18 to 30 in good health. CDR3 sequence: CASSSTGPPNEKLFF. CDR3 nucleotides: TGCGCCAGCAGCTCGACAGGGCCCCCTAATGAAAAACTGTTTTTT.